This record concerns one T cell receptor beta chain sequence. No antigen is known for it. The data derive from a study of CD8 T cells in ankylosing spondylitis. Study-level results: The study identified a TCR beta motif of roughly eight highly homologous variants that appeared characteristic of ankylosing spondylitis blood.

J was trimmed by 6 bases and V by 5 bases; bases with no gene match: 5. The CDR3 length is 14 residues. CDR1 is DFQATT, CDR2 SNEGSKA, per germline (reference sequence). TCRdb analysed the 5' RACE reads with MiXCR anew, one entry per CDR3 protein. Among over 600,000 distinct CDR3 sequences, around 19% were seen once, and the ten largest hold over 15%. Input material: blood, either unsorted or a sorted T cell fraction (not recorded which). The sequence was collected from a male donor with ankylosing spondylitis. This chain links TRBV20-1 with TRBJ1-5, with 12 bases aligning to TRBD1. In nucleotides, the CDR3 is TGCAGTGCTGATGGGACAGGGGGCTTTCAGCCCCAGCATTTT. This gives the protein CSADGTGGFQPQHF.